These 10 T cell receptor beta chains were sequenced from one sample in a study of T cell responses to AZD1222 COVID-19 vaccine. The table came from immunoSEQ multiplex PCR; TCRdb's copy has only in-frame clones and leaves some out. The sample lists about 140,000 clones; more than 85% were seen once. Sample: peripheral blood, taken on day 0 of AZD1222 vaccination. The source is an adult in good health.

This chain links TRBV7-2 with TRBJ1-2; D is undetermined. The ends were cut back, 4 bases at V and 2 bases at J, with 17 bases in the middle. This CDR3 has 16 amino acids. CDR1 is SGHTA, CDR2 FQGNSA, per germline. The CDR3 DNA is TGTGCCAGCAGCTCCGATTATTCCCGACTGAACTATGGCTACACCTTC. Protein: CASSSDYSRLNYGYTF. The full variable domain, in which reference TRBV7-2 and TRBJ1-2 provide the parts outside the CDR3, is GAGVSQSPSNKVTEKGKDVELRCDPISGHTALYWYRQSLGQGLEFLIYFQGNSAPDKSGLPSDRFSAERTGGSVSTLTIQRTQQEDSAVYLCASSSDYSRLNYGYTFGSGTRLTVV.

The chain couples TRBV5-1 to TRBJ2-2, with D unclear. This CDR3 has 15 amino acids. V lost 7 bases and J 5 bases, leaving 18 bases between the germline ends. In germline, CDR1 is SGHRS, CDR2 YFSETQ. The CDR3, as DNA: TGCGCCAGCGCTCCGGACCCGTCTCAGACCGGGGAGCTGTTTTTT. As protein: CASAPDPSQTGELFF.

The chain has TRBV7-9 and TRBJ1-5; the match to TRBD1 covers 7 bases. Germline V lookup: CDR1 SEHNR, CDR2 FQNEAQ (reference sequence). The V gene end was trimmed by 5 bases and the J gene end by 3 bases; junction bases not matched to a gene: 10. There are 16 residues in the CDR3. CDR3 bases: TGTGCCAGCAGCCCGCCCGGGGACAGCCTCAATCAGCCCCAGCATTTT. It encodes CASSPPGDSLNQPQHF.

This chain uses TRBV6-5 with TRBJ2-3; 7 bases map to TRBD2. Unmatched junction bases numbered 7, after V lost 7 bases and J lost 3 bases. Germline V CDR1 and CDR2: MNHEY, SVGAGI. This CDR3 is 14 amino acids long. CDR3 residues: CASKPGLSTDTQYF. CDR3 nucleotide sequence: TGTGCCAGCAAACCGGGACTATCGACAGATACGCAGTATTTT.

The chain has TRBV5-8 and TRBJ1-3, with D hard to call. This CDR3 has 14 amino acids. Germline V CDR1 and CDR2: SGHTS, YDEGEE. V was pared by 6 bases and J by 4 bases, with 14 bases between. CDR3 nucleotide sequence: TGTGCCAGCACCCCCGGGAGTGGGGGAAACACCATATATTTT. It specifies CASTPGSGGNTIYF.

The chain joins TRBV7-2 to TRBJ2-1; 8 bases align to TRBD2. CDR3 length: 15 residues. Germline-derived CDR1 and CDR2 are SGHTA and FQGNSA. Trimming at V came to 6 bases and at J to 5 bases, leaving 9 bases not matched to a gene. As DNA, the CDR3 is TGTGCCAGCAGTAAACTAGCGGAGGGGAACAATGAGCAGTTCTTC. This codes for CASSKLAEGNNEQFF.

This chain uses TRBV28 with TRBJ2-1, with a tentative D call TRBD2 (6 bases). Deletions cut 9 bases from V and 0 bases from J, with 12 bases between. Germline assignment: CDR1 MDHEN and CDR2 SYDVKM. The CDR3 length is 14 residues. CDR3 loop: CASGAGSSYNEQFF. CDR3 nucleotide sequence: TGTGCCAGTGGCGCGGGAAGCTCCTACAATGAGCAGTTCTTC.

The rearrangement joins TRBV7-2 to TRBJ2-3, with 9 bases that match TRBD2. The V gene end was trimmed by 5 bases and the J gene end by 3 bases; junction bases not matched to a gene: 12. The length of the CDR3 is 17 residues. Germline CDR1 reads SGHTA; CDR2 reads FQGNSA. The CDR3 sequence: CASSRPGTSPQTDTQYF. The CDR3 region has the DNA TGTGCCAGCAGCCGTCCCGGGACTAGCCCTCAAACAGATACGCAGTATTTT.

The J gene is TRBJ2-2, the V gene TRBV7-9, with D perhaps TRBD1 or TRBD2 (5 bases each). V was pared by 5 bases and J by 0 bases, with 13 bases between. The CDR3 consists of 16 residues. Germline values: CDR1 SEHNR, CDR2 FQNEAQ (reference sequence). DNA of the CDR3: TGTGCCAGCAGCGCCACGGGACGGGCGAACACCGGGGAGCTGTTTTTT. It encodes CASSATGRANTGELFF.

The CDR3 sequence: CASSQQGATDYGYTF. CDR3 sequence (DNA): TGCGCCAGCAGCCAACAGGGGGCGACCGACTATGGCTACACCTTC. The chain has TRBV4-3 and TRBJ1-2; TRBD1 matches at 8 bases. There are 15 residues in the CDR3. CDR1 LGHNA and CDR2 YSLEER come from the germline V gene. After removal of 2 bases from V and 3 bases from J, the junction contained 5 bases not matched to a gene.